One sample yielded the 23 T cell receptor beta chains listed below, sequenced in a study of T cells in Graves' hyperthyroidism and ophthalmopathy. Template material for amplifying TCR beta CDR3 regions consisted of RNA transcripts. First-round RT-PCR with HTBI primers amplified the TCR CDR3 region. TCRdb ran MiXCR on the multiplex PCR reads and lists one entry per CDR3 protein. This table has more than 300,000 distinct CDR3 sequences, 11% to 15% appearing once. What was sequenced was blood. Every receptor here comes from a woman aged 55-75 years with Graves' hyperthyroidism.

The table lists this clonotype with many counts. The V and J genes are TRBV7-9 and TRBJ2-7, with 11 bases matching TRBD2. The V gene's germline CDR1 is SEHNR and CDR2 FQNEAQ (reference sequence). The CDR3 extends over 15 amino acids. The V gene end was trimmed by 4 bases and the J gene end by 4 bases; junction bases not matched to a gene: 6. Here the CDR3 reads CASSSPGTSGYEQYF. The DNA for the CDR3 is TGTGCCAGCAGCTCCCCCGGGACTAGCGGATACGAGCAGTACTTC. Variable domain in full (rest from reference TRBV7-9 and TRBJ2-7): DTGVSQNPRHKITKRGQNVTFRCDPISEHNRLYWYRQTLGQGPEFLTYFQNEAQLEKSRLLSDRFSAERPKGSFSTLEIQRTEQGDSAMYLCASSSPGTSGYEQYFGPGTRLTVT.

The V and J genes are TRBV30 and TRBJ2-1; 10 positions match TRBD1. Looked up from germline, CDR1 is GTSNPN and CDR2 is SVGIG (reference sequence). This CDR3 region has 16 residues. V lost 3 bases and J lost 2; bases outside the gene matches: 7. CDR3: CAWSDLGQGPYNEQFF. Written as DNA, the CDR3 is TGTGCCTGGAGCGACCTGGGACAGGGGCCCTACAATGAGCAGTTCTTC. The full variable domain, its missing parts supplied by reference TRBV30 and TRBJ2-1, is SQTIHQWPATLVQPVGSPLSLECTVEGTSNPNLYWYRQAAGRGLQLLFYSVGIGQISSEVPQNLSASRPQDRQFILSSKKLLLSDSGFYLCAWSDLGQGPYNEQFFGPGTRLTVL.

This clonotype was seen many times. The chain carries TRBV2 and TRBJ1-3; the D gene is possibly TRBD1 (6 bases). Germline values: CDR1 SNHLY, CDR2 FYNNEI. CDR3 length equals 15 residues. The V and J ends lost 7 bases and 4 bases respectively, with 17 bases between them. The CDR3 loop reads CASTSGTTGGNTIYF. The CDR3, as DNA: TGTGCCAGCACTTCGGGGACAACGGGCGGAAACACCATATATTTT.

The sample holds many counts of this clonotype. The genes are TRBV7-2 and TRBJ2-7; 9 positions agree with TRBD2. V shed 1 base and J 5 bases; nucleotides not matched to a gene: 3. CDR3 size: 14 residues. Germline lookup yields CDR1 SGHTA and CDR2 FQGNSA. The CDR3 loop reads CASSLDSGSDEQYF. CDR3 DNA sequence: TGTGCCAGCAGCTTAGATAGCGGGAGCGACGAGCAGTACTTC.

This clonotype was recorded many times. The V call is TRBV24-1, the J call TRBJ2-1, with D maybe TRBD2 (6 bases). The germline V gene has CDR1 KGHDR and CDR2 SFDVKD. This CDR3 has 20 amino acids. V was cut by 3 bases and J by 0 bases, with 23 bases left in between. The DNA for the CDR3 is TGTGCCACCAGTGATCCCCGCCCGGCGGGGCGGTTCAGCTCCTACAATGAGCAGTTCTTC. Translating gives CATSDPRPAGRFSSYNEQFF.

The V call is TRBV20-1, the J call TRBJ2-2; TRBD1 aligns across 7 bases. Germline CDR1 is DFQATT and CDR2 is SNEGSKA (reference sequence). The CDR3 runs to 16 residues. The V and J ends lost 0 bases and 0 bases, in that order; junction bases with no gene match: 4. The CDR3 nucleotides are TGCAGTGCTAGAGAATCCGGGACAGCGAACACCGGGGAGCTGTTTTTT. Translation: CSARESGTANTGELFF.

The chain employs TRBV10-2 and TRBJ2-7; D is uncertain. The V gene's germline CDR1 is WSHSY and CDR2 SAAADI. V was shortened by 0 bases and J by 3 bases, with 6 bases between the two germline ends. The length of the CDR3 is 13 residues. The CDR3 DNA reads TGCGCCAGCAGTGAGTCAAGATTCTACGAGCAGTACTTC. It specifies CASSESRFYEQYF.

CDR3: CASSDSNGQGADTQYF. DNA of the CDR3: TGTGCCAGCAGTGACTCGAACGGACAGGGGGCAGATACGCAGTATTTT. The chain is built from TRBV6-4 and TRBJ2-3; TRBD1 agrees at 10 bases. V shed 0 bases and J 4 bases; nucleotides not matched to a gene: 4. Germline CDR1 reads MRHNA; CDR2 reads SNTAGT. The length of the CDR3 is 16 residues.

This clonotype was counted at least ten times. The CDR3 sequence is CASSQAAVAYEQYF. The CDR3, as DNA: TGTGCCAGCAGCCAAGCAGCAGTTGCCTACGAGCAGTACTTC. V gene TRBV3-1 combines with J gene TRBJ2-7; D unresolved. The CDR3 has 14 amino acids. The V end was cut by 1 base, the J end by 2 bases, with 9 bases between. Germline-derived CDR1 and CDR2 are LGHDT and YNNKEL (reference sequence).

This clonotype was counted between two and nine times. CDR3 sequence reads: CSARKGGGTEAFF. Written as DNA, the CDR3 is TGCAGTGCTAGGAAGGGTGGAGGGACTGAAGCTTTCTTT. The V gene is TRBV20-1, the J gene TRBJ1-1, with D unresolved. Germline V gene lookup returns CDR1 DFQATT and CDR2 SNEGSKA (reference sequence). The CDR3 is 13 amino acids. The ends were cut back, 3 bases at V and 5 bases at J, with 13 bases in the middle.

This clonotype was counted ten times or more. V and J are TRBV3-1 and TRBJ1-2; TRBD1 agrees at 8 bases. The germline CDR1 and CDR2 sequences are LGHDT and YNNKEL (reference sequence). The CDR3 is 14 residues long. V was pared by 2 bases and J by 3 bases, with 2 bases of the junction left unmatched. The DNA for the CDR3 is TGTGCCAGCAGCCAAAAGGACAGGGACTATGGCTACACCTTC. As protein: CASSQKDRDYGYTF.

This rearrangement joins TRBV11-2 to TRBJ2-3; 11 bases fit TRBD2. Germline V gene data show CDR1 as SGHAT and CDR2 as FQNNGV. The V gene end was trimmed by 1 base and the J gene end by 9 bases; junction bases not matched to a gene: 9. The CDR3 runs to 16 residues. The CDR3 sequence is CASSLGEGSGRGTQYF. The CDR3 coding sequence is TGTGCCAGCAGCTTAGGCGAGGGTAGCGGGAGGGGGACGCAGTATTTT.

This clonotype was found many times. The rearrangement links TRBV28 to TRBJ2-7; D gene unclear. V lost 5 bases to trimming and J lost 0 bases, with 5 bases between them. The CDR3 has 12 residues. The germline V gene has CDR1 MDHEN and CDR2 SYDVKM. The CDR3 sequence is CASSPTSYEQYF. CDR3 DNA: TGTGCCAGCAGTCCCACCTCCTACGAGCAGTACTTC.

This clonotype was seen repeatedly, ten times or more. This chain uses TRBV28 with TRBJ2-1, with 9 bases lining up with TRBD1. There are 15 residues in the CDR3. Trimming at V came to 5 bases and at J to 8 bases, leaving 10 bases not matched to a gene. Looked up from germline, CDR1 is MDHEN and CDR2 is SYDVKM. In nucleotides, the CDR3 is TGTGCCAGCAGTCTCCGGGACAGGGAAGTTCATGAGCAGTTCTTC. Protein product: CASSLRDREVHEQFF.

This clonotype was counted at least ten times. CDR3 DNA: TGTGCCATCAGTGCGGGGGGTAGGGATCAGCCCCAGCATTTT. It is translated as CAISAGGRDQPQHF. The chain employs TRBV10-3 and TRBJ1-5, with D maybe TRBD1 (5 bases). Deletions cut 4 bases from V and 5 bases from J, with 12 bases between. Germline V gives CDR1 ENHRY, CDR2 SYGVKD. This CDR3 is 14 amino acids long.

This chain connects TRBV20-1 to TRBJ2-7; the D gene could be TRBD1 or TRBD2 (5 bases each). This CDR3 region has 13 residues. Trimming removed 3 bases from V and 9 bases from J, with 18 bases in between. Germline CDR1 DFQATT, CDR2 SNEGSKA (reference sequence). The CDR3 DNA is TGCAGTGCTAGCCGGGACCCGGGATCGGGGCAGTACTTC. The encoded protein is CSASRDPGSGQYF.

There are a few counts of this clonotype. This chain connects TRBV4-1 to TRBJ2-2; 9 nucleotides match TRBD1. Germline CDR1 is MGHRA and CDR2 is YSYEKL. Trimming removed 4 bases from V and 4 bases from J; junction bases left unmatched: 13. CDR3 size: 18 residues. This CDR3 is CASSLLTWGTGLTGELFF. DNA for the CDR3: TGCGCCAGCAGCCTACTTACTTGGGGGACAGGGCTCACCGGGGAGCTGTTTTTT.

Many counts were recorded for this clonotype. This chain links TRBV2 with TRBJ2-5; D might be TRBD2 (5 bases). The V end was cut by 11 bases, the J end by 3 bases, with 13 bases between. Germline loops: CDR1 SNHLY, CDR2 FYNNEI. The CDR3 is 12 residues long. CDR3 DNA sequence: TGTGCCGGTAGAGCGGTAGAAGAGACCCAGTACTTC. Amino acid sequence: CAGRAVEETQYF.

In regard to this clonotype: A much more abundant neighbour one base away suggests this may be a read error. The chain recombines TRBV12-3 or TRBV12-4 with TRBJ1-1; D unclear. The CDR3 covers 12 residues. V was cut by 7 bases and J by 3 bases, with 9 bases left in between. The chain's CDR3 is CASIFPYTEAFF. CDR3 coding DNA: TGTGCCAGCATTTTCCCCTACACTGAAGCTTTCTTT.

This clonotype was observed a few times. V gene TRBV19 combines with J gene TRBJ1-1; 8 bases agree with TRBD1. Per germline, CDR1 LNHDA and CDR2 SQIVND (reference sequence). V gave up 1 base and J gave up 4 bases; unmatched junction bases: 5. This CDR3 comprises 15 residues. CDR3 bases: TGTGCCAGTAGTATAGCCCACAGGGGGGGCACTGAAGCTTTCTTT. Translated: CASSIAHRGGTEAFF.

This clonotype occurred a few times. The CDR3 region has the DNA TGTGCCAGCAGGTCAGCGGGAGGGCCGAGCTCCTACGAGCAGTACTTC. This codes for CASRSAGGPSSYEQYF. The chain combines TRBV28 with TRBJ2-7; 10 bases map to TRBD2. The junction had 8 bases not matched to a gene; V was cut back by 6 bases and J by 0 bases. Germline lookup yields CDR1 MDHEN and CDR2 SYDVKM. The CDR3 runs to 16 residues.

The J gene is TRBJ2-7, the V gene TRBV12-3 or TRBV12-4; 13 bases line up with TRBD2. Germline trimming cut 6 bases from V and 3 bases from J; bases unmatched to any gene: 11. The CDR3 length is 17 residues. As DNA, the CDR3 is TGTGCCAGCAGGGCGCCGGGACTAGCGGGAAGAAGCTACGAGCAGTACTTC. It encodes CASRAPGLAGRSYEQYF.

This clonotype came up a few times. The chain recombines TRBV7-9 with TRBJ2-1, with TRBD2 identical over 8 bases. The CDR3 spans 16 residues. V dropped 2 bases and J dropped 7; count of bases not matched to a gene: 10. Germline V gene data show CDR1 as SEHNR and CDR2 as FQNEAQ (reference sequence). For the CDR3, the DNA is TGTGCCAGCAGCTTAAAATACGGGAGGGCCCGGAATGAGCAGTTCTTC. Its protein product is CASSLKYGRARNEQFF.